Shown below are 22 T cell receptor beta chains from a single sample sequenced in a study of siplizumab effects on memory and regulatory T cells. Only in-frame clones appear in the TCRdb table, and some are missing; sequencing was by immunoSEQ multiplex PCR. The data contain about 100,000 clones, around 92% of them seen just once; the ten biggest clones take up 0.14% to 0.15%. The sample consisted of CD4+ T cells sorted from blood. The receptors derive from a human donor in good health.

J is TRBJ2-3 and V is TRBV4-2; tentative D call: TRBD2 (6 bases). Germline CDR1 LGHNA, CDR2 YNFKEQ. V was clipped by 0 bases and J by 7 bases, with 11 bases between them. CDR3 length: 14 amino acids. CDR3 nucleotides: TGTGCCAGCAGCCAAGAGGAGGGATTAAATACGCAGTATTTT. This sequence encodes CASSQEEGLNTQYF.

The chain employs TRBV29-1 and TRBJ2-1; maybe TRBD2 (6 bases). This CDR3 comprises 15 residues. Trimming pared 6 bases from V and 0 bases from J, leaving 15 bases between. The germline V gene has CDR1 SQVTM and CDR2 ANQGSEA. CDR3 coding DNA: TGCAGCGTAGAGGACTACCGGAGCTCCTACAATGAGCAGTTCTTC. Amino acid sequence: CSVEDYRSSYNEQFF.

This clone was found once. CDR3 protein: CASSPGSSATTSHEQYF. The CDR3 DNA reads as TGTGCCAGCAGCCCGGGGTCTAGCGCTACTACTTCCCACGAGCAGTACTTC. The V call is TRBV5-4, the J call TRBJ2-7, with TRBD2 as a possible D gene (6 bases). In germline, CDR1 is SGHNT, CDR2 YYREEE (reference sequence). V was pared by 4 bases and J by 5 bases, with 25 bases between. The CDR3 contains 17 residues. Together with reference TRBV5-4 and TRBJ2-7, the CDR3 gives the full variable domain: ETGVTQSPTHLIKTRGQQVTLRCSSQSGHNTVSWYQQALGQGPQFIFQYYREEENGRGNFPPRFSGLQFPNYSSELNVNALELDDSALYLCASSPGSSATTSHEQYFGPGTRLTVT.

In this sample, this clone turned up once. This rearrangement joins TRBV11-3 to TRBJ2-2, with unresolved D. Germline V gene data show CDR1 as SGHNT and CDR2 as YENEEA. There are 13 residues in the CDR3. V shed 5 bases and J shed 5 bases, with 9 bases lying between them. As DNA, the CDR3 is TGTGCCAGCAGCCGTACCCCGACCGGGGAGCTGTTTTTT. It is translated as CASSRTPTGELFF. The full variable domain, rest sourced from reference TRBV11-3 and TRBJ2-2, is EAGVVQSPRYKIIEKKQPVAFWCNPISGHNTLYWYLQNLGQGPELLIRYENEEAVDDSQLPKDRFSAERLKGVDSTLKIQPAELGDSAVYLCASSRTPTGELFFGEGSRLTVL.

The chain carries TRBV7-3 and TRBJ2-5; a possible D gene is TRBD1 (5 bases). This CDR3 spans 11 amino acids. Germline V gene lookup returns CDR1 SGHTA and CDR2 FQGTGA. The V gene lost 4 bases and the J gene lost 5 bases, with 5 bases spanning the gap. In DNA form, the CDR3 reads TGTGCCAGCAGCTCAGGGGAGACCCAGTACTTC. This gives the protein CASSSGETQYF. The whole variable domain, remainder taken from reference TRBV7-3 and TRBJ2-5, is GAGVSQTPSNKVTEKGKYVELRCDPISGHTALYWYRQSLGQGPEFLIYFQGTGAADDSGLPNDRFFAVRPEGSVSTLKIQRTERGDSAVYLCASSSGETQYFGPGTRLLVL.

The chain joins TRBV19 to TRBJ2-2, with 8 bases fitting TRBD1. Germline-derived CDR1 and CDR2 are LNHDA and SQIVND (reference sequence). Losses at the gene ends were 4 bases for V and 8 bases for J; bases not matched to a gene: 6. CDR3 length: 14 amino acids. CDR3 nucleotide sequence: TGTGCCAGTAGTAAGCCGGACAGGGAAGGGGAGCTGTTTTTT. Its protein is CASSKPDREGELFF.

This clone occurred a few times. The chain uses TRBV7-2 and TRBJ1-2; 7 bases line up with TRBD1. V lost 5 bases, J lost 3 bases, and 9 bases stayed unmatched. This CDR3 has 15 amino acids. Per germline, CDR1 SGHTA and CDR2 FQGNSA. The CDR3 spells CASSPGTATHYGYTF. CDR3 in DNA: TGTGCCAGCAGCCCCGGGACAGCTACCCACTATGGCTACACCTTC.

CDR3 in DNA: TGCGCCAGCAGCAAAAACCCGGGACAGTTAACCTACGAGCAGTACTTC. Protein: CASSKNPGQLTYEQYF. The gene calls are TRBV5-1 and TRBJ2-7; TRBD1 matches 7 bases. The germline V gene encodes CDR1 SGHRS and CDR2 YFSETQ. The CDR3 length is 16 residues. V lost 4 bases, J lost 2 bases, and 12 bases stayed unmatched.

This clone was seen once. The rearrangement uses TRBV6-5 and TRBJ2-5, with D possibly matching TRBD2 (6 bases). This CDR3 is 15 amino acids long. Trimming took 4 bases from V and 5 from J, leaving 17 bases between them. Germline values: CDR1 MNHEY, CDR2 SVGAGI. CDR3 amino acids: CASSSLGGARETQYF. DNA for the CDR3: TGTGCCAGCAGTTCCCTCGGAGGGGCCCGGGAGACCCAGTACTTC.

This chain joins TRBV6-5 and TRBJ2-1; 13 bases fit TRBD2. Per germline, CDR1 MNHEY and CDR2 SVGAGI. The CDR3 is 16 amino acids. V lost 0 bases and J lost 9; bases outside the gene matches: 5. The CDR3 is CASSYSTSGGRGEQFF. For the CDR3, the DNA is TGTGCCAGCAGTTACTCGACTAGCGGGGGGAGAGGTGAGCAGTTCTTC.

The sample holds one count of this clone. The genes are TRBV6-4 and TRBJ1-5, with a tentative D call TRBD1 (6 bases). Trimming pared 2 bases from V and 1 base from J, leaving 12 bases between. The CDR3 is made up of 16 amino acids. In germline, CDR1 is MRHNA, CDR2 SNTAGT. Here the CDR3 reads CASSDKQGGSNQPQHF. CDR3 DNA: TGTGCCAGCAGTGACAAACAGGGTGGGAGCAATCAGCCCCAGCATTTT.

The V and J genes are TRBV7-2 and TRBJ2-1; the D gene is possibly TRBD2 (6 bases). Germline V lookup: CDR1 SGHTA, CDR2 FQGNSA. V was shortened by 5 bases and J by 4 bases, with 12 bases between the two germline ends. This CDR3 comprises 14 residues. The CDR3 loop reads CASSMGGVYNEQFF. The CDR3 nucleotides read TGTGCCAGCAGCATGGGGGGAGTTTACAATGAGCAGTTCTTC.

V and J are TRBV7-6 and TRBJ2-5; 14 positions agree with TRBD2. The CDR3 spans 17 residues. The ends lost 1 base at V and 2 bases at J; junction bases unmatched: 3. Per the germline V gene, CDR1 is SGHVS and CDR2 is FNYEAQ. For the CDR3, the DNA is TGTGCCAGCAGCTTAGGACTAGCGGGGGGGCGACAAGAGACCCAGTACTTC. Encoded protein: CASSLGLAGGRQETQYF.

V gene TRBV5-1 combines with J gene TRBJ2-3; TRBD1 matches 7 bases. Germline CDR1 and CDR2: SGHRS and YFSETQ. V was pared by 3 bases and J by 2 bases, with 6 bases of the junction left unmatched. The CDR3 is made up of 15 amino acids. CDR3 coding DNA: TGCGCCAGCAGCTCGGGACAGCTGTCCACAGATACGCAGTATTTT. Translating it yields CASSSGQLSTDTQYF.

The chain couples TRBV6-5 to TRBJ1-5; D gene uncertain. The CDR3 is 12 amino acids. Germline V lookup: CDR1 MNHEY, CDR2 SVGAGI. The V end lost 0 bases, the J end lost 6 bases, and 3 bases lay between the germline ends. The CDR3 region is CASSYSLQPQHF. CDR3 sequence (DNA): TGTGCCAGCAGTTACTCGCTTCAGCCCCAGCATTTT.

The gene calls are TRBV10-3 and TRBJ2-7, with D perhaps being TRBD1 or TRBD2 (5 bases each). Per the germline V gene, CDR1 is ENHRY and CDR2 is SYGVKD. The V gene lost 10 bases and the J gene lost 13 bases, with 23 bases spanning the gap. The CDR3 totals 12 residues. CDR3 DNA: TGTGCCACCGGGACCGATTCAACTATGATATACTTC. Its translation is CATGTDSTMIYF.

This chain uses TRBV7-2 with TRBJ2-2, with D perhaps being TRBD1 or TRBD2 (6 bases each). Germline values: CDR1 SGHTA, CDR2 FQGNSA. V lost 5 bases, J lost 2 bases, and 15 bases lay in between. There are 16 residues in the CDR3. The CDR3 DNA follows: TGTGCCAGCAGCCCCATCTGGGGGGCTAACACCGGGGAGCTGTTTTTT. It is translated as CASSPIWGANTGELFF.

The table lists this clone with a count of one. The rearrangement links TRBV5-4 to TRBJ1-6; D gene unclear. Between the trimmed V and J ends, which lost 2 bases and 8 bases, there was a span of 5 bases. The germline V gene encodes CDR1 SGHNT and CDR2 YYREEE (reference sequence). The CDR3 spans 12 residues. The CDR3 reads CASSFLDSPLHF. CDR3 nucleotide sequence: TGTGCCAGCAGCTTTCTGGATTCACCCCTCCACTTT.

The gene calls are TRBV28 and TRBJ2-3; D gene unclear. V gave up 6 bases and J gave up 3 bases, with 13 bases separating them. Germline values: CDR1 MDHEN, CDR2 SYDVKM. This CDR3 spans 14 amino acids. The CDR3 sequence is CASSSSSVTDTQYF. The CDR3 bases are TGTGCCAGCAGCTCCTCTTCCGTAACAGATACGCAGTATTTT.

This clone was counted a few times. The chain couples TRBV4-2 to TRBJ1-3, with a possible D match to TRBD1 (6 bases). This CDR3 is 17 amino acids long. Germline V gene sequence: CDR1 LGHNA, CDR2 YNFKEQ. Deletions cut 4 bases from V and 0 bases from J, with 16 bases between. The CDR3 DNA reads TGTGCCAGCAGCCTGGGAGGGGGACCCTTCTCTGGAAACACCATATATTTT. Its translation: CASSLGGGPFSGNTIYF.

V gene TRBV4-1 combines with J gene TRBJ2-7; 9 bases are shared with TRBD1. The germline V gene encodes CDR1 MGHRA and CDR2 YSYEKL. The CDR3 runs to 17 residues. Losses at the gene ends were 4 bases for V and 2 bases for J; bases not matched to a gene: 12. The CDR3 spells CASSRSNSGTGTYEQYF. The CDR3 DNA follows: TGCGCCAGCAGCCGATCTAACTCCGGGACAGGGACCTACGAGCAGTACTTC.

The chain is built from TRBV5-4 and TRBJ2-5; possible D gene TRBD1, 6 bases. This CDR3 has 13 amino acids. Deletions cut 7 bases from V and 2 bases from J, with 12 bases between. Germline V gene sequence: CDR1 SGHNT, CDR2 YYREEE (reference sequence). CDR3 in amino acids: CASHRDKQETQYF. In DNA, the CDR3 is TGTGCCAGCCACCGGGACAAACAAGAGACCCAGTACTTC. The full variable domain, completed using reference TRBV5-4 and TRBJ2-5, is ETGVTQSPTHLIKTRGQQVTLRCSSQSGHNTVSWYQQALGQGPQFIFQYYREEENGRGNFPPRFSGLQFPNYSSELNVNALELDDSALYLCASHRDKQETQYFGPGTRLLVL.